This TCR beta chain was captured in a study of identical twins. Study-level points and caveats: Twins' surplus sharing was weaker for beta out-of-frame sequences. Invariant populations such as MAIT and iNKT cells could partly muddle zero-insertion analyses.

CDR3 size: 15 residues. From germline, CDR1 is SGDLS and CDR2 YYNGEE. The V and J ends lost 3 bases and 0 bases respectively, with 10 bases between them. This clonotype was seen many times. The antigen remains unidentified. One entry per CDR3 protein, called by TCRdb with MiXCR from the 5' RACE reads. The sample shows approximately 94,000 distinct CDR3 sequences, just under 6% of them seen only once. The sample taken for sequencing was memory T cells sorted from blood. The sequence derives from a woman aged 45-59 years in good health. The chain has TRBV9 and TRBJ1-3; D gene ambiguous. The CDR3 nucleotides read TGTGCCAGCAGCGCGCGGACCGACTCTGGAAACACCATATATTTT. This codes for CASSARTDSGNTIYF.